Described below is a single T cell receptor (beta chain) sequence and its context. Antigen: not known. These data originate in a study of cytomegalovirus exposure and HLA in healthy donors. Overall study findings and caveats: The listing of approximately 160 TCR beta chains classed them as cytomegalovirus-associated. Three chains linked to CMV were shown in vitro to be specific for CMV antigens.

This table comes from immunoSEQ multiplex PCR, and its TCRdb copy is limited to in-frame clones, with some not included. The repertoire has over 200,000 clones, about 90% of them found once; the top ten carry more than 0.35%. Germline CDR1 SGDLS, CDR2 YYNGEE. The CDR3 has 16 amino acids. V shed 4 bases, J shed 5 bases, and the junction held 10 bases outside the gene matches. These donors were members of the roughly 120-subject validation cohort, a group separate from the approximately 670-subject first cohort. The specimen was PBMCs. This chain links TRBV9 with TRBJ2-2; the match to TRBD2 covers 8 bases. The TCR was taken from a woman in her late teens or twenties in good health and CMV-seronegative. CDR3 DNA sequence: TGTGCCAGCAGCCCCCAGGGGAGCGGGGGAACCGGGGAGCTGTTTTTT. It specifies CASSPQGSGGTGELFF.